The 13 T cell receptor beta chains presented below share a single source sample, sequenced in a study of cytomegalovirus exposure and HLA in healthy donors. Vbeta (60) and Jbeta (13) primers were used in the PCR. Data came from immunoSEQ multiplex PCR; TCRdb stores just in-frame clones and leaves some out. The repertoire consists of roughly 140,000 clones, with roughly 78% occurring once and the leading ten covering 2.5% to 3%. Material for sequencing was PBMCs. The receptors derive from a female donor in good health and CMV-seronegative.

The rearrangement links TRBV2 to TRBJ1-5; D gene uncertain. This CDR3 has 13 amino acids. The germline V gene has CDR1 SNHLY and CDR2 FYNNEI. Deletions cut 6 bases from V and 9 bases from J, with 15 bases between. The CDR3 spells CASSPTEIGPQHF. CDR3 nucleotides: TGTGCCAGCAGCCCTACAGAGATTGGGCCCCAGCATTTT.

The chain combines TRBV5-1 with TRBJ2-1, with TRBD2 identical over 9 bases. V trimming: 3 bases; J trimming: 0 bases; junction bases outside the gene matches: 7. From germline, CDR1 is SGHRS and CDR2 YFSETQ. The CDR3 loop spans 17 amino acids. CDR3 protein: CASSSAGGGSSYNEQFF. Here the CDR3 DNA reads TGCGCCAGCAGCTCGGCGGGAGGGGGGAGCTCCTACAATGAGCAGTTCTTC.

This sequence joins TRBV6-1 and TRBJ2-1; weak D call: TRBD1 (6 bases). Germline values: CDR1 MNHNS, CDR2 SASEGT. CDR3 length equals 13 residues. The V end lost 8 bases, the J end lost 10 bases, and 18 bases lay between the germline ends. The CDR3 sequence: CASRRAGTGEQFF. Here the CDR3 DNA reads TGTGCCAGCCGGAGAGCCGGCACAGGGGAGCAGTTCTTC.

The chain joins TRBV11-3 to TRBJ2-1; D is ambiguous. This CDR3 is built from 14 residues. The V gene lost 0 bases and the J gene lost 5 bases, with 8 bases spanning the gap. CDR1 is SGHNT and CDR2 is YENEEA in the germline V gene. The CDR3: CASSLEAADNEQFF. CDR3 nucleotide sequence: TGTGCCAGCAGCTTAGAGGCGGCAGACAATGAGCAGTTCTTC. The full variable domain, in which reference TRBV11-3 and TRBJ2-1 provide the parts outside the CDR3, is EAGVVQSPRYKIIEKKQPVAFWCNPISGHNTLYWYLQNLGQGPELLIRYENEEAVDDSQLPKDRFSAERLKGVDSTLKIQPAELGDSAVYLCASSLEAADNEQFFGPGTRLTVL.

V gene TRBV7-8 combines with J gene TRBJ1-5; D gene uncertain. The germline V and J ends were trimmed by 1 base and 0 bases, with 7 bases remaining between them. The CDR3 sequence is 15 residues long. The germline V gene has CDR1 SGHVS and CDR2 FQNEAQ. CDR3 sequence reads: CASSLGHLSNQPQHF. CDR3 sequence (DNA): TGTGCCAGCAGCTTAGGGCACCTTAGCAATCAGCCCCAGCATTTT.

V gene TRBV5-1 combines with J gene TRBJ2-1, with 7 bases fitting TRBD2. CDR1 is SGHRS, CDR2 YFSETQ, per germline. The CDR3 sequence is 16 residues long. Unmatched junction bases numbered 11, after V lost 3 bases and J lost 5 bases. As DNA, the CDR3 is TGCGCCAGCAGCTCTAAGGGGAGCGGGGCAAACAATGAGCAGTTCTTC. Protein product: CASSSKGSGANNEQFF.

This rearrangement joins TRBV5-4 to TRBJ1-6, with a possible D match to TRBD1 (6 bases). CDR3 length: 14 residues. Germline V gene lookup returns CDR1 SGHNT and CDR2 YYREEE (reference sequence). Trimming took off 5 bases at V and 7 bases at J, with 13 bases between the two ends. Here the CDR3 DNA reads TGTGCCAGCAGTTCCGGGACAAGAAATTCACCCCTCCACTTT. It encodes CASSSGTRNSPLHF.

The J gene is TRBJ2-5, the V gene TRBV7-2; tentative D call: TRBD2 (6 bases). CDR3 length equals 14 residues. The V end lost 10 bases, the J end lost 1 base, and 16 bases lay between the germline ends. Germline CDR1 is SGHTA and CDR2 is FQGNSA. The CDR3 reads CATGAGPSQETQYF. The CDR3 region has the DNA TGTGCCACTGGGGCGGGGCCCTCCCAAGAGACCCAGTACTTC.

The chain joins TRBV28 to TRBJ1-5, with 7 bases matching TRBD1. V lost 5 bases, J lost 0 bases, and 10 bases stayed unmatched. Germline assignment: CDR1 MDHEN and CDR2 SYDVKM. The CDR3 is 17 amino acids. CDR3 amino acids: CASSPIRTGYSNQPQHF. The CDR3 DNA follows: TGTGCCAGCAGTCCGATCCGGACAGGATATAGCAATCAGCCCCAGCATTTT.

The gene calls are TRBV7-6 and TRBJ2-7; D not certain. With 5 bases removed from V and 1 base from J, the gap between germline ends came to 9 bases. There are 13 residues in the CDR3. Germline V CDR1 and CDR2: SGHVS, FNYEAQ. DNA for the CDR3: TGTGCCAGCAGCCTTGGCCTGTCCTACGAGCAGTACTTC. The encoded protein is CASSLGLSYEQYF. Using reference TRBV7-6 and TRBJ2-7 for the parts outside the CDR3, the full variable domain is GAGVSQSPRYKVTKRGQDVALRCDPISGHVSLYWYRQALGQGPEFLTYFNYEAQQDKSGLPNDRFSAERPEGSISTLTIQRTEQRDSAMYRCASSLGLSYEQYFGPGTRLTVT.

This sequence joins TRBV5-4 and TRBJ2-3, with 7 nucleotides matching TRBD2. V lost 0 bases to trimming and J lost 8 bases; unmatched junction nucleotides: 12. The germline CDR1 and CDR2 sequences are SGHNT and YYREEE (reference sequence). The CDR3 is 16 amino acids. In DNA form, the CDR3 reads TGTGCCAGCAGCTTGGCCCCAGCGGGAACTGTAGCTACGCAGTATTTT. It translates to CASSLAPAGTVATQYF.

The rearrangement joins TRBV4-1 to TRBJ2-1, with 12 bases identical to TRBD2. Germline V gene lookup returns CDR1 MGHRA and CDR2 YSYEKL. Trimming took 6 bases from V and 4 from J; bases not matched to a gene: 7. CDR3 length: 16 amino acids. The CDR3 region is CASRPTSGSSYNEQFF. CDR3 sequence (DNA): TGCGCCAGCAGGCCGACTAGCGGGAGTTCTTACAATGAGCAGTTCTTC.

The chain recombines TRBV4-1 with TRBJ1-5, with D unclear. Germline CDR1 is MGHRA and CDR2 is YSYEKL. Trimming left V 4 bases short and J 1 base short, with 14 bases between. CDR3 length: 16 amino acids. CDR3: CASSPTESFSNQPQHF. The CDR3 bases are TGCGCCAGCAGCCCCACAGAAAGCTTCAGCAATCAGCCCCAGCATTTT.